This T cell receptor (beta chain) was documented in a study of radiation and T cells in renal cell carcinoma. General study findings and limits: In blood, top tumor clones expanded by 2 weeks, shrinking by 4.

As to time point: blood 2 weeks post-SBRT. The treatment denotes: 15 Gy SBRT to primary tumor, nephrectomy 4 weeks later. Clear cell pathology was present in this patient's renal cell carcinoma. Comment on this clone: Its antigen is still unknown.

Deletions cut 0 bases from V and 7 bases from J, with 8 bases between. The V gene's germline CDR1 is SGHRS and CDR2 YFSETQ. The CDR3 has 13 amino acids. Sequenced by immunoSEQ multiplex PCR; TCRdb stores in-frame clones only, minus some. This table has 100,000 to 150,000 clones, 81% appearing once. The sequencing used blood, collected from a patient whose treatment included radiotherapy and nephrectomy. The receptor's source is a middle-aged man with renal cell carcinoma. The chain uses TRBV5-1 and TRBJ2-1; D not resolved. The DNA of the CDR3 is TGCGCCAGCAGCTTGGGTCCTCAGAATGAGCAGTTCTTC. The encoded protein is CASSLGPQNEQFF.